This T cell receptor (beta chain) is drawn from a study of regulatory T cells in long-lasting Graves disease. Study details: Freshly diagnosed Graves' patients had used antithyroid drugs for under 3 months.

The TCR beta library used iRepertoire HTBI primers with Arm-PCR amplification of CDR3. In TCRdb, the multiplex PCR reads were re-called with MiXCR into one record per CDR3 protein. The table shows hundreds of thousands of distinct CDR3 sequences, with 13% occurring only once. The CDR3 extends over 19 amino acids. In germline, CDR1 is MNHNS, CDR2 SASEGT. Trimming took 5 bases from V and 0 from J, leaving 23 bases between them. Time point in this sample: newly diagnosed GD, antithyroid drugs for less than 3 months. The TCR library was made from RNA that had been extracted from PBMCs in TRIzol. From an endocrinology department in Xi'an, China, came the patients. The collection involved drawing around 10 milliliters of peripheral blood into EDTA tubes. Only a few counts were recorded for this clonotype. These data also featured in a second study, about T cells in Graves' hyperthyroidism and ophthalmopathy. That report notes: Patients aged 18 to 65 had newly diagnosed hyperthyroidism lasting under 2 months.

The source is a man aged 30-40 years with Graves disease. The V call is TRBV6-1, the J call TRBJ2-1; D remains ambiguous. The sequenced sample was peripheral blood mononuclear cells (PBMCs), obtained at new diagnosis, from a patient treated with antithyroid drugs. The CDR3 is CASSPAGGSAYISYNEQFF. The DNA for the CDR3 is TGTGCCAGCAGTCCTGCAGGTGGGTCAGCGTACATCTCCTACAATGAGCAGTTCTTC.